These 8 T cell receptor beta chains originate from one sample sequenced in a study of Ad26.COV2.S vaccination and SARS-CoV-2 variants. Method: immunoSEQ multiplex PCR; TCRdb's copy keeps in-frame clones and lacks some. The sample has a few hundred thousand clones, 83% seen once; the top ten hold more than 7%. Treatment of the sample: 15 to 20 received Ad26.COV2.S at low or high dose, single or two shots; about 5 received placebo; per-sample allocation not given. It was on day 63 after the first vaccine or placebo injection that samples were taken. The sample in question was peripheral blood, obtained in a trial of Ad26.COV2.S vaccine versus placebo. The receptors originated from a person aged 18 to 65 who received the Ad26.COV2.S COVID-19 vaccine or a placebo.

This clone was seen just once. The chain uses TRBV18 and TRBJ1-2; D uncertain. The germline gives CDR1 KGHSH, CDR2 LQKENI. The CDR3 length is 13 residues. V lost 5 bases and J lost 7, with 14 bases in between. The CDR3 loop is CASSDKSASGYTF. The DNA for the CDR3 is TGTGCCAGCTCAGATAAATCGGCTAGTGGCTACACCTTC. Complete variable domain (other parts from reference TRBV18 and TRBJ1-2): NAGVMQNPRHLVRRRGQEARLRCSPMKGHSHVYWYRQLPEEGLKFMVYLQKENIIDESGMPKERFSAEFPKEGPSILRIQQVVRGDSAAYFCASSDKSASGYTFGSGTRLTVV.

V usage is TRBV28 and J usage is TRBJ2-4, with 7 bases that match TRBD2. The V gene's germline CDR1 is MDHEN and CDR2 SYDVKM. This CDR3 has 14 residues. With V trimmed by 6 bases and J by 8 bases, 10 bases remained unmatched. CDR3 bases: TGTGCCAGCAGACGTTCCGGGGGGTCGGACATTCAGTACTTC. Its translation: CASRRSGGSDIQYF. The whole variable domain, filled in from reference TRBV28 and TRBJ2-4, reads DVKVTQSSRYLVKRTGEKVFLECVQDMDHENMFWYRQDPGLGLRLIYFSYDVKMKEKGDIPEGYSVSREKKERFSLILESASTNQTSMYLCASRRSGGSDIQYFGAGTRLSVL.

This clone was seen a single time. The chain employs TRBV6-5 and TRBJ1-3; D is possibly TRBD1 (5 bases). The germline V gene has CDR1 MNHEY and CDR2 SVGAGI. Trimming left V 2 bases short and J 3 bases short, with 8 bases between. The CDR3 spans 14 residues. The CDR3 loop is CASSYGGYGNTIYF. The CDR3 region has the DNA TGTGCCAGCAGTTACGGGGGATATGGAAACACCATATATTTT.

The chain employs TRBV11-3 and TRBJ2-7, with D possibly being TRBD2 (5 bases). Germline assignment: CDR1 SGHNT and CDR2 YENEEA. Trimming shortened V by 8 bases and J by 5 bases, and 16 bases separated the two germline ends. The CDR3 covers 13 residues. The CDR3 coding sequence is TGTGCCAGCCAGTCGAGGGATCCCCACGAGCAGTACTTC. Its protein is CASQSRDPHEQYF.

This rearrangement joins TRBV4-2 to TRBJ2-7; no clear D. This CDR3 comprises 15 residues. Germline V gene lookup returns CDR1 LGHNA and CDR2 YNFKEQ. Trimming removed 0 bases from V and 3 bases from J, with 12 bases in between. CDR3 in DNA: TGTGCCAGCAGCCAAGAGGCCCAAGATGACTACGAGCAGTACTTC. Amino acids: CASSQEAQDDYEQYF.

The V call is TRBV11-3, the J call TRBJ2-5, with 8 nucleotides matching TRBD2. This CDR3 spans 15 amino acids. The junction had 8 bases not matched to a gene; V was cut back by 5 bases and J by 3 bases. The germline gives CDR1 SGHNT, CDR2 YENEEA. Here the CDR3 DNA reads TGTGCCAGCAGCCCCCCCCCGGGGGGGAAAGAGACCCAGTACTTC. It is translated as CASSPPPGGKETQYF.

In DNA form, the CDR3 reads TGCGCCAGCAGCCCCCAGGGGGACCTTACTAACTATGGCTACACCTTC. Its protein is CASSPQGDLTNYGYTF. The V gene is TRBV5-1, the J gene TRBJ1-2, with TRBD1 matching 7 bases. The CDR3 is 16 residues long. Per the germline V gene, CDR1 is SGHRS and CDR2 is YFSETQ. V shed 4 bases, J shed 0 bases, and the junction held 9 bases outside the gene matches.

The chain has TRBV14 and TRBJ1-2, with D unclear. CDR1 is SGHDN, CDR2 FVKESK, per germline. The CDR3 is 14 residues long. Trimming removed 1 base at V and 2 bases at J, with 8 bases between. This CDR3 reads CASSQGLGNYGYTF. CDR3 nucleotide sequence: TGTGCCAGCAGCCAAGGCCTAGGGAACTATGGCTACACCTTC.